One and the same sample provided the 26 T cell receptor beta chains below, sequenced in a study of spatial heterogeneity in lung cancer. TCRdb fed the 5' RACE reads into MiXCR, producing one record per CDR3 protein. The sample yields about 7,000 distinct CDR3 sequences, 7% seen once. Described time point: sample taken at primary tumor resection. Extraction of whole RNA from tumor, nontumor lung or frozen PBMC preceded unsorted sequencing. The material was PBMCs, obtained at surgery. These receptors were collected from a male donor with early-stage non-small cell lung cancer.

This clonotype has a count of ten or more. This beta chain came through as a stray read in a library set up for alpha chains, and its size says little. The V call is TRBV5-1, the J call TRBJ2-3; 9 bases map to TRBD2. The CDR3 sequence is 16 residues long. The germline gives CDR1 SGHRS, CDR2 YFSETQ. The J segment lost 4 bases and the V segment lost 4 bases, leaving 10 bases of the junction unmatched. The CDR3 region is CASSPRSGGMADTQYF. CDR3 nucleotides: TGCGCCAGCAGCCCACGTAGCGGGGGCATGGCAGATACGCAGTATTTT.

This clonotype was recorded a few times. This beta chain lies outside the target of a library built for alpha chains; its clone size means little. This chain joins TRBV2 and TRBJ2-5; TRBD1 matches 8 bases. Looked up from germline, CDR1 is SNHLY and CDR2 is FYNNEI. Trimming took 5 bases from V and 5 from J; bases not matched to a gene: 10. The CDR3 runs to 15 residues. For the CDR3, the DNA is TGTGCCAGCAGTTCCCCCGACAGGGGTCGGGAGACCCAGTACTTC. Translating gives CASSSPDRGRETQYF.

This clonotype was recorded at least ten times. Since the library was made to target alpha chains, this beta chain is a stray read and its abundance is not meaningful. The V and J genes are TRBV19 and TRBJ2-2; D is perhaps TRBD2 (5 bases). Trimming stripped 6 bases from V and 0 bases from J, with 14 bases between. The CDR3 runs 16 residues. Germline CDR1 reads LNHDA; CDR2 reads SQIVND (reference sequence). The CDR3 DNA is TGTGCCAGTAGCCTTCTTGGAGGTTCGAACACCGGGGAGCTGTTTTTT. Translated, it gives CASSLLGGSNTGELFF.

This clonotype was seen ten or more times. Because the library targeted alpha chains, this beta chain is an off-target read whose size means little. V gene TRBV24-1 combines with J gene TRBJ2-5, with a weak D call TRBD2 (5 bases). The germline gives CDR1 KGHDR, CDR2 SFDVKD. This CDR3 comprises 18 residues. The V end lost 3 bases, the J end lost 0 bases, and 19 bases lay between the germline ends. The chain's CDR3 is CATSDLDRQTGYQETQYF. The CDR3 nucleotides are TGTGCCACCAGTGATCTGGACCGACAAACGGGGTACCAAGAGACCCAGTACTTC.

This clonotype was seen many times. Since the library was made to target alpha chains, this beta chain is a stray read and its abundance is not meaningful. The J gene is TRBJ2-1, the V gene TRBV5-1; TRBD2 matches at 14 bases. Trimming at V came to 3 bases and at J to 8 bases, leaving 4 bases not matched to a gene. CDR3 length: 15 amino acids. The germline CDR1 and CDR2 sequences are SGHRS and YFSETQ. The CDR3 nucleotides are TGCGCCAGCAGCTGGACGACTAGCGGGAGGGATGAGCAGTTCTTC. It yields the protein CASSWTTSGRDEQFF.

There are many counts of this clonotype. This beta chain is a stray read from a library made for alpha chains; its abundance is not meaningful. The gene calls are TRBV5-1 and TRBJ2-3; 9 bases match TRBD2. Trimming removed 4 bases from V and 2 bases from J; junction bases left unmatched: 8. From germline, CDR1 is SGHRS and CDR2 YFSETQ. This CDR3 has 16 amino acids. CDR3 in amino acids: CASSGPAGGPTDTQYF. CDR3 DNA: TGCGCCAGCAGCGGCCCGGCGGGAGGGCCCACAGATACGCAGTATTTT.

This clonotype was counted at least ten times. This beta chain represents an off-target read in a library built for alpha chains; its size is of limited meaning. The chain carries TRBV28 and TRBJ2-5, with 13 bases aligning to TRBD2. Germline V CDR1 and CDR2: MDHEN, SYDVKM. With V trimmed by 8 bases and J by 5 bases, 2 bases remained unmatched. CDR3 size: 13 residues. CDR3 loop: CASWTSGGETQYF. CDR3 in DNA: TGTGCCAGCTGGACTAGCGGGGGTGAGACCCAGTACTTC.

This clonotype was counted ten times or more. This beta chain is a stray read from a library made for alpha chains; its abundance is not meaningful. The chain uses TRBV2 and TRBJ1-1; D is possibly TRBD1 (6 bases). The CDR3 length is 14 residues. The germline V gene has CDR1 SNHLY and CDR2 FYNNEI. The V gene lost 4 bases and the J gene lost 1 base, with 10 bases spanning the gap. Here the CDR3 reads CASSVQGRNTEAFF. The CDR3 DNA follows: TGTGCCAGCAGTGTGCAGGGGCGGAACACTGAAGCTTTCTTT.

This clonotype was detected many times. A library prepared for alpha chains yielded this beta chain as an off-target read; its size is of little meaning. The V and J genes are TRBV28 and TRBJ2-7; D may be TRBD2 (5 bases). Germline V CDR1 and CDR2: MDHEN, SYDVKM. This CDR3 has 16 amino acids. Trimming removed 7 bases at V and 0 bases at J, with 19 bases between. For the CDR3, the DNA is TGTGCCAGCACTGACCCGAGGGCCTCGGGCTCCTACGAGCAGTACTTC. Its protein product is CASTDPRASGSYEQYF.

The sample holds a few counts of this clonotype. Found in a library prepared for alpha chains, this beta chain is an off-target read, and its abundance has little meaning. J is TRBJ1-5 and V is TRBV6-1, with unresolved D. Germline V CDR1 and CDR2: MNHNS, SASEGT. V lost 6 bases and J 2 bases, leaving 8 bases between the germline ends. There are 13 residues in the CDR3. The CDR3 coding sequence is TGTGCCAGCAGACCTGAAGGCAATCAGCCCCAGCATTTT. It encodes CASRPEGNQPQHF.

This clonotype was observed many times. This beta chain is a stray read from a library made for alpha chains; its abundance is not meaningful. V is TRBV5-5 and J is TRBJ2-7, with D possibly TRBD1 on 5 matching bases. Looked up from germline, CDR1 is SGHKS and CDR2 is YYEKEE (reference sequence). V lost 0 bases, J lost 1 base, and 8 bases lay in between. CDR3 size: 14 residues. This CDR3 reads CASSLEPGSYEQYF. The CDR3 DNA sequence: TGTGCCAGCAGCTTGGAGCCAGGGTCCTACGAGCAGTACTTC.

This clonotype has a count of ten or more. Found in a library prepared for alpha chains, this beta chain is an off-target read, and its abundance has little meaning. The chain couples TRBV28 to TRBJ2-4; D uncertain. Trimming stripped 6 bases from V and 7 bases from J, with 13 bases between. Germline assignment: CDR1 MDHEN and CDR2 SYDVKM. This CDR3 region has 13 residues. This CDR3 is CASSPPQRNIQYF. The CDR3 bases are TGTGCCAGCAGCCCCCCACAGCGTAACATTCAGTACTTC.

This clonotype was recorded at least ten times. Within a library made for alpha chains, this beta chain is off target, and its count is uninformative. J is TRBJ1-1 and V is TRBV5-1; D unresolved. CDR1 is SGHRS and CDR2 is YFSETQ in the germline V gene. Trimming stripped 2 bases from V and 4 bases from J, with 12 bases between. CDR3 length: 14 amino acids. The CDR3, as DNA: TGCGCCAGCAGCTTCTCGATAGTTGGCACTGAAGCTTTCTTT. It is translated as CASSFSIVGTEAFF.

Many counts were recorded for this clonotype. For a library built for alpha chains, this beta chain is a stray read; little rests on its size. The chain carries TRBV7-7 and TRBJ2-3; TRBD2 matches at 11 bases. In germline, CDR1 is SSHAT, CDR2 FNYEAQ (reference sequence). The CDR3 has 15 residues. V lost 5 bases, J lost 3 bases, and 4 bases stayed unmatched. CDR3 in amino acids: CASSISGGATDTQYF. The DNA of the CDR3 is TGTGCCAGCAGCATTAGCGGGGGGGCGACAGATACGCAGTATTTT.

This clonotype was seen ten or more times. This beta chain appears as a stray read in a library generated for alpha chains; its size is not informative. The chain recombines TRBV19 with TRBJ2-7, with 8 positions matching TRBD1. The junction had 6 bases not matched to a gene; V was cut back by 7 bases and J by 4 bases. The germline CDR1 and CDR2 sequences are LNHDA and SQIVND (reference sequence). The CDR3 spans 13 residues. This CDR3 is CASTPGTGYEQYF. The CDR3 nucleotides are TGTGCCAGTACTCCAGGGACAGGTTACGAGCAGTACTTC.

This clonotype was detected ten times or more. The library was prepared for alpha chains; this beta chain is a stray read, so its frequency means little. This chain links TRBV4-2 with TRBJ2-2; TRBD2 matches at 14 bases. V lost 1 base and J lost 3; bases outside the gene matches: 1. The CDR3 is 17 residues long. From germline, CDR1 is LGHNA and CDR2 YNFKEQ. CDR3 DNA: TGTGCCAGCAGCCAAGCGGGACTAGCGGGAGACACCGGGGAGCTGTTTTTT. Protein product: CASSQAGLAGDTGELFF.

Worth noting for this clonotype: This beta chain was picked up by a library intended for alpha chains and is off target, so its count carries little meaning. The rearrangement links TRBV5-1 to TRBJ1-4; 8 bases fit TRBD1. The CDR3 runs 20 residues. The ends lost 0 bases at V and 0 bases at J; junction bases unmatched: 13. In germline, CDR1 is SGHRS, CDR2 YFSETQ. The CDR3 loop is CASSLAWDRLDGSTNEKLFF. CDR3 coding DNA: TGCGCCAGCAGCTTGGCCTGGGACAGGTTGGATGGCTCAACTAATGAAAAACTGTTTTTT.

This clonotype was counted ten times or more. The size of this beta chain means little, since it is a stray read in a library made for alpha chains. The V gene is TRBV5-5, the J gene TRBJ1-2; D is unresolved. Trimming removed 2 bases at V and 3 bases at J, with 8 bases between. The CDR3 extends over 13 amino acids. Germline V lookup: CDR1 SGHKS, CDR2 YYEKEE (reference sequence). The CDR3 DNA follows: TGTGCCAGCAGCTTTAGGCCAGACTATGGCTACACCTTC. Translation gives CASSFRPDYGYTF.

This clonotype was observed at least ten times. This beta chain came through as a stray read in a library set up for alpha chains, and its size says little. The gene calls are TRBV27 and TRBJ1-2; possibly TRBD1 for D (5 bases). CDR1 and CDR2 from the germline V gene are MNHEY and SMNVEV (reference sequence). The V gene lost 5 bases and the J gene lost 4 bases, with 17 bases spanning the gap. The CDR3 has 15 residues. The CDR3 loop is CASSPSTGEGYGYTF. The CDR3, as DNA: TGTGCCAGCAGTCCATCGACGGGGGAGGGCTATGGCTACACCTTC.

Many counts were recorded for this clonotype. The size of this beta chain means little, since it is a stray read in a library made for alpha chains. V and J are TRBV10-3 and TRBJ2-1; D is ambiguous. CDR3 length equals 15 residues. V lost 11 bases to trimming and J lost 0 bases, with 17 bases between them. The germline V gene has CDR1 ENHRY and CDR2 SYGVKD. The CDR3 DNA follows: TGTGCCGCTGAACCCGGACGTAGCTCCTACAATGAGCAGTTCTTC. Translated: CAAEPGRSSYNEQFF.

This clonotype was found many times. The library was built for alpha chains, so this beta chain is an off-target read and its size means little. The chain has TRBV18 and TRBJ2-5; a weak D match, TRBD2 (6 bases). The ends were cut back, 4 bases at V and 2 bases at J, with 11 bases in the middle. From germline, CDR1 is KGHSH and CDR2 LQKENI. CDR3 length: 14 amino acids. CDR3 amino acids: CASSLAAGQETQYF. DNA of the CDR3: TGTGCCAGCTCACTAGCGGCAGGGCAAGAGACCCAGTACTTC.

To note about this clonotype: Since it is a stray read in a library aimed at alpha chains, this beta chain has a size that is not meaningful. In DNA, the CDR3 is TGTGCCAGCAGCCGGACAGGGGGCGCGTCCACTGAAGCTTTCTTT. Amino acid sequence: CASSRTGGASTEAFF. This chain links TRBV3-1 with TRBJ1-1, with 11 bases that match TRBD1. CDR1 and CDR2 (germline): LGHDT, YNNKEL (reference sequence). The J segment lost 4 bases and the V segment lost 4 bases, leaving 5 bases of the junction unmatched. The CDR3 runs 15 residues.

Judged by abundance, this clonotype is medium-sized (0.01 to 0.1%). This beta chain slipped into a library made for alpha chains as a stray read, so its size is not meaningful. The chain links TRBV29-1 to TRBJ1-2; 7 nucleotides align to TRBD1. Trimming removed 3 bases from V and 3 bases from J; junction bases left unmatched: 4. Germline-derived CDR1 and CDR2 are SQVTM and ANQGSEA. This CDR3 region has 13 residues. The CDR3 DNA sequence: TGCAGCGTTGAGGGACAGTCACACTATGGCTACACCTTC. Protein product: CSVEGQSHYGYTF.

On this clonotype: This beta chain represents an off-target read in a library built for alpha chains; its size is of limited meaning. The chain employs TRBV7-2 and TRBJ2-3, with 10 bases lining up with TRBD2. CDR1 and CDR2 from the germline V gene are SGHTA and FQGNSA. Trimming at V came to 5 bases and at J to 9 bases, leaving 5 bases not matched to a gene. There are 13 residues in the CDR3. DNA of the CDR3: TGTGCCAGCAGCCTACTAGCGGGGCAGACGCAGTATTTT. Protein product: CASSLLAGQTQYF.

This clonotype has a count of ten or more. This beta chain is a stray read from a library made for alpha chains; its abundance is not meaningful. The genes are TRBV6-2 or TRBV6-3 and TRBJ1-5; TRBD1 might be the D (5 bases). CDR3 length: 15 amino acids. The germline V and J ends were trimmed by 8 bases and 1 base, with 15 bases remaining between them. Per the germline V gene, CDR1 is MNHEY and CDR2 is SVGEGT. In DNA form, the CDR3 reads TGTGCCAGCCGGTCGGCAGGGAGAAGCAATCAGCCCCAGCATTTT. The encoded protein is CASRSAGRSNQPQHF.

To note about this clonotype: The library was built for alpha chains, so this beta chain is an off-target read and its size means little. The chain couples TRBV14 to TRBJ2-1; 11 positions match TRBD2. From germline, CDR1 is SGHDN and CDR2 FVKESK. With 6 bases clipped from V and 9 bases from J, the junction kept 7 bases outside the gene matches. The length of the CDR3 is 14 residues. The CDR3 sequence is CASSPLAGEFEQFF. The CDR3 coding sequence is TGTGCCAGCAGTCCACTAGCGGGAGAATTTGAGCAGTTCTTC.